The 11 T cell receptor beta chains below come from one sample, sequenced in a study of T cell changes during pregnancy in multiple sclerosis. Method: immunoSEQ multiplex PCR; TCRdb's copy keeps in-frame clones and lacks some. This sample has fewer than 35,000 clones, with nearly 90% found just once. The sequences come from CD4+ T cells from peripheral blood mononuclear cells, collected in the third trimester of pregnancy. The origin of the receptors is a female donor in good health, enrolled as a control in a pregnancy study.

The sample holds a few counts of this clone. CDR3 nucleotide sequence: TGTGCCAGCAGCTTGACCGGGACAGGAGACTACACCTTC. It codes for CASSLTGTGDYTF. V and J are TRBV5-4 and TRBJ1-2; 8 bases line up with TRBD1. V was clipped by 1 base and J by 10 bases; unmatched bases: 6. The CDR3 contains 13 residues. Germline CDR1 and CDR2: SGHNT and YYREEE (reference sequence).

This clone was seen once. The V and J genes are TRBV18 and TRBJ1-3; D is unresolved. This CDR3 comprises 13 residues. Deletions cut 6 bases from V and 2 bases from J, with 8 bases between. Germline CDR1 reads KGHSH; CDR2 reads LQKENI. The CDR3 protein is CASSRGAGNTIYF. DNA for the CDR3: TGTGCCAGCTCCCGGGGAGCTGGAAACACCATATATTTT.

The chain recombines TRBV19 with TRBJ1-1, with 8 bases identical to TRBD1. The V segment lost 7 bases and the J segment 0 bases; nucleotides outside the gene matches: 7. The CDR3 has 15 residues. Germline CDR1 LNHDA, CDR2 SQIVND (reference sequence). The CDR3 sequence is CASKPGTGLNTEAFF. In DNA, the CDR3 is TGTGCCAGTAAACCCGGGACAGGTCTGAACACTGAAGCTTTCTTT.

The chain joins TRBV9 to TRBJ1-2; 7 bases align to TRBD1. The CDR3 is 16 residues long. The germline V gene has CDR1 SGDLS and CDR2 YYNGEE. Unmatched junction bases numbered 8, after V lost 0 bases and J lost 3 bases. CDR3 nucleotides: TGTGCCAGCAGCGTAGAAGAGGGGGCTTTGGACTATGGCTACACCTTC. Amino acid sequence: CASSVEEGALDYGYTF.

The V call is TRBV7-8, the J call TRBJ1-3; D remains ambiguous. Per the germline V gene, CDR1 is SGHVS and CDR2 is FQNEAQ. Trimming pared 1 base from V and 4 bases from J, leaving 11 bases between. This CDR3 contains 15 residues. CDR3 region: CASSLGGHPGNTIYF. In DNA, the CDR3 is TGTGCCAGCAGCTTAGGAGGCCATCCGGGAAACACCATATATTTT. Using reference TRBV7-8 and TRBJ1-3 for the parts outside the CDR3, the full variable domain is GAGVSQSPRYKVAKRGQDVALRCDPISGHVSLFWYQQALGQGPEFLTYFQNEAQLDKSGLPSDRFFAERPEGSVSTLKIQRTQQEDSAVYLCASSLGGHPGNTIYFGEGSWLTVV.

This chain joins TRBV6-5 and TRBJ1-2, with D tentatively TRBD1 (5 bases). Looked up from germline, CDR1 is MNHEY and CDR2 is SVGAGI. Trimming removed 2 bases at V and 6 bases at J, with 10 bases between. The CDR3 is 13 residues long. CDR3 loop: CASSYASTDGYTF. CDR3 DNA: TGTGCCAGCAGTTACGCTTCGACAGATGGCTACACCTTC.

This sequence joins TRBV6-5 and TRBJ2-2; D unclear. Germline V lookup: CDR1 MNHEY, CDR2 SVGAGI. Trimming took 2 bases from V and 0 from J, leaving 7 bases between them. The CDR3 has 15 amino acids. CDR3 nucleotides: TGTGCCAGCAGTTACGGCACCCCGAACACCGGGGAGCTGTTTTTT. Its translation: CASSYGTPNTGELFF.

A note on this clone: The sample holds other DNA sequences that translate to the same CDR3. The V and J genes are TRBV30 and TRBJ1-5; 7 bases align to TRBD1. This CDR3 comprises 15 residues. V was clipped by 2 bases and J by 7 bases; unmatched bases: 11. Germline CDR1 and CDR2: GTSNPN and SVGIG (reference sequence). This chain's CDR3 is CAWSIGTGARQPQHF. The CDR3 DNA follows: TGTGCCTGGAGTATAGGAACAGGGGCGCGACAGCCCCAGCATTTT.

The chain carries TRBV30 and TRBJ2-1, with TRBD2 matching 8 bases. Germline CDR1 is GTSNPN and CDR2 is SVGIG (reference sequence). This CDR3 spans 15 amino acids. The trim removed 5 bases at V and 4 bases at J, leaving 10 bases unmatched. The CDR3 spells CAWEPGLGRYNEQFF. DNA of the CDR3: TGTGCCTGGGAGCCGGGACTAGGAAGGTACAATGAGCAGTTCTTC.

This clone was seen once. J is TRBJ1-1 and V is TRBV7-6; TRBD1 might be the D (6 bases). The V gene's germline CDR1 is SGHVS and CDR2 FNYEAQ. Trimming took 4 bases from V and 5 from J, leaving 11 bases between them. The length of the CDR3 is 13 residues. The CDR3 DNA reads TGTGCCAGCAGCTCCCAGACAGGAACTGAAGCTTTCTTT. This codes for CASSSQTGTEAFF. The full variable domain, rest sourced from reference TRBV7-6 and TRBJ1-1, is GAGVSQSPRYKVTKRGQDVALRCDPISGHVSLYWYRQALGQGPEFLTYFNYEAQQDKSGLPNDRFSAERPEGSISTLTIQRTEQRDSAMYRCASSSQTGTEAFFGQGTRLTVV.

The rearrangement uses TRBV27 and TRBJ2-7; 9 bases map to TRBD1. In germline, CDR1 is MNHEY, CDR2 SMNVEV (reference sequence). The CDR3 extends over 16 amino acids. The V segment lost 4 bases and the J segment 4 bases; nucleotides outside the gene matches: 11. CDR3 sequence (DNA): TGTGCCAGCAGTTCCCCGTCCGGGACAGGGCAATACGAGCAGTACTTC. Residues: CASSSPSGTGQYEQYF.